This T cell receptor (beta chain) is from a study of T cell repertoires in ileal Crohn's disease. As for the study in general: About half of patients got postoperative therapy: 11 thiopurines, approximately 18 anti-TNF.

Per sample, about 480 nanograms of biopsy DNA were TCRB immunosequenced. Generated by immunoSEQ multiplex PCR, the TCRdb table keeps only in-frame clones and is missing some. The sample records under 35,000 clones, around three quarters being singletons. Regarding this clone: What it binds is not known.

Study conclusions and caveats: Mucosal expansions were suggested to be mainly CD8 T cells. Clonal expansions were more frequent in active smokers than non-smokers at surgery.

The sequenced material came from ileal tissue. This clonotype was sampled from an adult with Crohn's disease.

CDR3 coding DNA: TGTGCCAGCACCAAAGGGACAGCTCAAGATCAGCCCCAGCATTTT. Translating it yields CASTKGTAQDQPQHF. The rearrangement links TRBV2 to TRBJ1-5, with 7 bases aligning to TRBD1. Trimming took 7 bases from V and 5 from J; bases not matched to a gene: 11. This CDR3 contains 15 residues. Per germline, CDR1 SNHLY and CDR2 FYNNEI.